Listed here are 32 T cell receptor beta chains from one sample, sequenced in a study of early T cells in non-severe SARS-CoV-2 infection. TCRdb called the 5' RACE reads again in MiXCR, with one record for every CDR3 protein. This table holds more than 95,000 distinct CDR3 sequences, 16% found once. The sequenced material came from whole blood. The receptor source for this set is an adult who was a healthcare worker with PCR-confirmed SARS-CoV-2 infection or an uninfected control (not recorded which).

This clonotype was recorded at least ten times. J is TRBJ1-1 and V is TRBV6-5; no clear D gene. Germline CDR1 reads MNHEY; CDR2 reads SVGAGI. V lost 8 bases and J 5 bases, leaving 15 bases between the germline ends. CDR3 length: 13 amino acids. CDR3 in DNA: TGTGCCAGCTCCAGATTCAAGGGAACTGAAGCTTTCTTT. Translating it yields CASSRFKGTEAFF.

This clonotype was recorded a few times. This rearrangement joins TRBV10-3 to TRBJ1-2, with a possible D match to TRBD1 (5 bases). CDR1 is ENHRY, CDR2 SYGVKD, per germline. The V gene lost 6 bases and the J gene lost 5 bases, with 7 bases spanning the gap. CDR3 size: 11 residues. The CDR3 DNA is TGTGCCATCAGCAGGGAGTATGGCTACACCTTC. Translating it yields CAISREYGYTF.

This clonotype occurred a few times. This chain connects TRBV20-1 to TRBJ2-2; 12 nucleotides align to TRBD2. Germline trimming cut 2 bases from V and 4 bases from J; bases unmatched to any gene: 14. Germline loops: CDR1 DFQATT, CDR2 SNEGSKA (reference sequence). The CDR3 runs to 19 residues. CDR3 loop: CSARNADSSGRATTGELFF. CDR3 nucleotide sequence: TGCAGTGCTAGAAATGCCGATTCTAGCGGGAGGGCCACCACCGGGGAGCTGTTTTTT.

V gene TRBV27 combines with J gene TRBJ1-6; TRBD1 is a possible D gene (6 bases). The germline V and J ends were trimmed by 5 bases and 10 bases, with 18 bases remaining between them. The CDR3 is 15 residues long. CDR1 and CDR2 from the germline V gene are MNHEY and SMNVEV (reference sequence). The CDR3 is CASSPQWGAHSPLHF. CDR3 bases: TGTGCCAGCAGTCCCCAGTGGGGGGCTCACTCACCCCTCCACTTT.

Many counts were recorded for this clonotype. This rearrangement joins TRBV5-4 to TRBJ2-7, with D hard to call. The CDR3 covers 14 residues. Between the trimmed V and J ends, which lost 9 bases and 0 bases, there was a span of 16 bases. Germline CDR1 is SGHNT and CDR2 is YYREEE (reference sequence). CDR3 loop: CATLDHPSSYEQYF. CDR3 sequence (DNA): TGTGCCACCCTTGACCACCCCAGCTCCTACGAGCAGTACTTC.

This clonotype was seen at least ten times. The J gene is TRBJ1-3, the V gene TRBV5-1, with a possible D match to TRBD1 (5 bases). The CDR3 loop spans 14 amino acids. Germline values: CDR1 SGHRS, CDR2 YFSETQ. The V end was cut by 6 bases, the J end by 0 bases, with 10 bases between. CDR3 in DNA: TGCGCCAGCACCCCGGGACTCTCTGGAAACACCATATATTTT. Translated, it gives CASTPGLSGNTIYF.

The chain links TRBV6-1 to TRBJ2-5, with 7 bases matching TRBD1. The V segment lost 6 bases and the J segment 8 bases; nucleotides outside the gene matches: 12. The CDR3 has 14 amino acids. Germline V lookup: CDR1 MNHNS, CDR2 SASEGT. The CDR3 region has the DNA TGTGCCAGCAGGACCGGGACAGCTGTAGACACCCAGTACTTC. Translating it yields CASRTGTAVDTQYF.

This clonotype was observed a handful of times. V gene TRBV20-1 combines with J gene TRBJ1-6; no clear D gene. V lost 5 bases to trimming and J lost 9 bases, with 14 bases between them. Germline V gene data show CDR1 as DFQATT and CDR2 as SNEGSKA (reference sequence). CDR3 length: 13 residues. The CDR3 sequence is CSAGMGVGSPLHF. CDR3 DNA: TGCAGTGCTGGAATGGGTGTTGGTTCACCCCTCCACTTT.

CDR3 DNA sequence: TGTGCCAGCAGCTTATACGGGGCGGCTAACTCCTACAATGAGCAGTTCTTC. Translated: CASSLYGAANSYNEQFF. The chain recombines TRBV7-8 with TRBJ2-1, with D perhaps given as TRBD1 or TRBD2 (5 bases each). CDR1 SGHVS and CDR2 FQNEAQ come from the germline V gene. The CDR3 is made up of 17 amino acids. V lost 2 bases, J lost 0 bases, and 14 bases lay in between.

This clonotype was counted a few times. J is TRBJ1-6 and V is TRBV20-1; 7 bases line up with TRBD1. Germline values: CDR1 DFQATT, CDR2 SNEGSKA (reference sequence). This CDR3 contains 13 residues. J lost 7 bases, V lost 3 bases, and 3 bases had no gene match. This CDR3 reads CSARWDSNSPLHF. For the CDR3, the DNA is TGCAGTGCTAGGTGGGACAGCAATTCACCCCTCCACTTT.

This chain joins TRBV4-3 and TRBJ1-2; no firm D call. Trimming shortened V by 0 bases and J by 4 bases, and 15 bases separated the two germline ends. Per the germline V gene, CDR1 is LGHNA and CDR2 is YSLEER. The CDR3 contains 16 residues. In DNA form, the CDR3 reads TGCGCCAGCAGCCAAGACCCCATCACTGGGTCCTATGGCTACACCTTC. This translates into CASSQDPITGSYGYTF.

This clonotype has a handful of counts. The rearrangement joins TRBV25-1 to TRBJ2-2; 10 positions match TRBD2. Germline lookup yields CDR1 MGHDK and CDR2 SYGVNS. There are 14 residues in the CDR3. With V trimmed by 6 bases and J by 5 bases, 3 bases remained unmatched. The CDR3 here is CASSLAGETGELFF. CDR3 bases: TGTGCCAGCAGCCTAGCGGGAGAAACCGGGGAGCTGTTTTTT.

As to this clonotype: It may be a read error: a sequence one base away is much more abundant. This chain uses TRBV6-2 or TRBV6-3 with TRBJ2-2; D may be TRBD2 (6 bases). Germline loops: CDR1 MNHEY, CDR2 SVGEGT. This CDR3 contains 16 residues. This chain's CDR3 is CASRASKIANTGGLFF. In nucleotides, the CDR3 is TGTGCCAGCAGAGCCTCAAAAATCGCGAACACCGGGGGGCTGTTTTTT.

CDR3 nucleotides: TGTGCCAGCAGTCCCTGGGGCAGGGGAGATTCACCCCTCCACTTT. It encodes CASSPWGRGDSPLHF. V usage is TRBV27 and J usage is TRBJ1-6, with D possibly being TRBD1 (6 bases). This CDR3 is built from 15 residues. The V gene lost 5 bases and the J gene lost 8 bases, with 16 bases spanning the gap. In germline, CDR1 is MNHEY, CDR2 SMNVEV (reference sequence).

The chain combines TRBV5-1 with TRBJ2-2, with TRBD1 as a possible D gene (5 bases). This CDR3 region has 14 residues. Germline V gene sequence: CDR1 SGHRS, CDR2 YFSETQ. Trimming shortened V by 5 bases and J by 0 bases, and 8 bases separated the two germline ends. This CDR3 is CASSDSPNTGELFF. The CDR3 nucleotides are TGCGCCAGCAGTGACAGTCCGAACACCGGGGAGCTGTTTTTT.

The sample holds many counts of this clonotype. V gene TRBV10-1 combines with J gene TRBJ2-5; D gene ambiguous. CDR1 is WNHNN, CDR2 SYGVQD, per germline (reference sequence). The length of the CDR3 is 11 residues. Trimming removed 5 bases at V and 5 bases at J, with 6 bases between. CDR3 protein: CASSSPETQYF. CDR3 coding DNA: TGCGCCAGCAGTAGCCCCGAGACCCAGTACTTC.

The rearrangement uses TRBV28 and TRBJ2-2; no definite D call. The CDR3 runs to 16 residues. V shed 3 bases and J shed 3 bases, with 14 bases lying between them. The V gene's germline CDR1 is MDHEN and CDR2 SYDVKM. The CDR3 nucleotides are TGTGCCAGCAGTTTGGACCGGTCTAAAGACACCGGGGAGCTGTTTTTT. Translation: CASSLDRSKDTGELFF.

The chain carries TRBV7-2 and TRBJ2-3, with D unclear. The germline V and J ends were trimmed by 7 bases and 5 bases, with 22 bases remaining between them. The CDR3 consists of 16 residues. Germline assignment: CDR1 SGHTA and CDR2 FQGNSA. CDR3 sequence reads: CASTPSPGWAVDTQYF. DNA for the CDR3: TGTGCCAGCACCCCGTCTCCAGGTTGGGCTGTAGATACGCAGTATTTT.

Only a few counts were recorded for this clonotype. Relative to the germline gene, one junction end is altered; a read error may explain this. The rearrangement links TRBV6-6 to TRBJ2-3; D is tentatively TRBD1 or TRBD2 (5 bases each). The CDR3 is made up of 14 amino acids. Germline CDR1 reads MNHNY; CDR2 reads SVGAGI (reference sequence). The CDR3, as DNA: TGTGCCAGCAGTAACTCAGGGACCACAGATACGCAGTATTTT. Protein product: CASSNSGTTDTQYF.

This clonotype was seen a handful of times. The V gene is TRBV7-9, the J gene TRBJ1-5; no firm D call. CDR3 length equals 12 residues. Germline V gene sequence: CDR1 SEHNR, CDR2 FQNEAQ (reference sequence). Trimming stripped 0 bases from V and 7 bases from J, with 4 bases between. This CDR3 reads CASSLALQPQHF. The CDR3 DNA is TGTGCCAGCAGCTTAGCGCTGCAGCCCCAGCATTTT.

This clonotype has ten or more counts. This rearrangement joins TRBV7-6 to TRBJ2-7; 9 bases are shared with TRBD1. V lost 6 bases to trimming and J lost 6 bases; unmatched junction nucleotides: 12. This CDR3 region has 15 residues. Germline V gene sequence: CDR1 SGHVS, CDR2 FNYEAQ. CDR3 bases: TGTGCCAGCAGGCTTCTTCCGGGACAGGGCCGCGAGCAGTACTTC. This codes for CASRLLPGQGREQYF. Complete variable domain (other parts from reference TRBV7-6 and TRBJ2-7): GAGVSQSPRYKVTKRGQDVALRCDPISGHVSLYWYRQALGQGPEFLTYFNYEAQQDKSGLPNDRFSAERPEGSISTLTIQRTEQRDSAMYRCASRLLPGQGREQYFGPGTRLTVT.

In its sample, this clonotype was seen a few times. The chain couples TRBV4-2 to TRBJ2-3, with 9 bases lining up with TRBD2. The ends lost 2 bases at V and 0 bases at J; junction bases unmatched: 9. This CDR3 contains 18 residues. Germline lookup yields CDR1 LGHNA and CDR2 YNFKEQ. CDR3 sequence reads: CASSQRLQRGVSTDTQYF. The DNA for the CDR3 is TGTGCCAGCAGCCAAAGACTCCAGCGGGGGGTTAGCACAGATACGCAGTATTTT.

This clonotype was observed a handful of times. J is TRBJ2-7 and V is TRBV6-2 or TRBV6-3; maybe TRBD2 (5 bases). Germline loops: CDR1 MNHEY, CDR2 SVGEGT. The CDR3 length is 14 residues. The germline V and J ends were trimmed by 2 bases and 2 bases, with 10 bases remaining between them. The CDR3 spells CASSYGMEAYEQYF. The CDR3 DNA reads TGTGCCAGCAGTTACGGAATGGAGGCCTACGAGCAGTACTTC.

This clonotype was detected many times. The chain combines TRBV7-6 with TRBJ2-1; D remains unclear. CDR1 is SGHVS, CDR2 FNYEAQ, per germline. Trimming removed 2 bases from V and 0 bases from J, with 8 bases in between. The CDR3 length is 15 residues. Here the CDR3 reads CASSLTQSSYNEQFF. In DNA form, the CDR3 reads TGTGCCAGCAGCTTAACACAGTCCTCCTACAATGAGCAGTTCTTC.

The chain has TRBV12-3 or TRBV12-4 and TRBJ2-3; a weak D match, TRBD2 (5 bases). CDR3 size: 12 residues. With 8 bases removed from V and 7 bases from J, the gap between germline ends came to 13 bases. CDR3 in DNA: TGTGCCAGCGGAAAGGACTTGCATACGCAGTATTTT. The encoded protein is CASGKDLHTQYF.

This clonotype was observed a single time. The rearrangement uses TRBV29-1 and TRBJ1-1; D gene ambiguous. This CDR3 is 13 amino acids long. The germline V and J ends were trimmed by 5 bases and 1 base, with 11 bases remaining between them. Per the germline V gene, CDR1 is SQVTM and CDR2 is ANQGSEA. The CDR3 DNA reads as TGCAGCGTTATAAGGGCGTCGAACACTGAAGCTTTCTTT. It translates to CSVIRASNTEAFF. Variable domain in full (rest from reference TRBV29-1 and TRBJ1-1): SAVISQKPSRDICQRGTSLTIQCQVDSQVTMMFWYRQQPGQSLTLIATANQGSEATYESGFVIDKFPISRPNLTFSTLTVSNMSPEDSSIYLCSVIRASNTEAFFGQGTRLTVV.

V and J are TRBV12-2 and TRBJ2-2; TRBD2 was called by the table and not checked on the DNA. TRBV12-2 is designated a pseudogene. The CDR3 sequence is 18 residues long. Here the CDR3 DNA reads TGTGCAAGTCGCTTAGAGGGACTAGCGGGAGGAGTCACCGGGGAGCTGTTTTTT. It yields the protein CASRLEGLAGGVTGELFF.

V is TRBV6-5 and J is TRBJ1-6; 7 nucleotides agree with TRBD1. The CDR3 spans 17 residues. Trimming at V came to 2 bases and at J to 6 bases, leaving 10 bases not matched to a gene. Per the germline V gene, CDR1 is MNHEY and CDR2 is SVGAGI. CDR3 sequence reads: CASSYRLRDSVNSPLHF. The CDR3 nucleotides read TGTGCCAGCAGTTACCGACTCCGGGACAGTGTTAATTCACCCCTCCACTTT.

The V gene is TRBV20-1, the J gene TRBJ2-1; 10 nucleotides match TRBD2. CDR3 length equals 18 residues. Germline V lookup: CDR1 DFQATT, CDR2 SNEGSKA (reference sequence). Trimming took 3 bases from V and 0 from J; bases not matched to a gene: 11. The CDR3 DNA is TGCAGTGCTAGTTCTAGCGGGGGCCTTGGAAGCTCCTACAATGAGCAGTTCTTC. As protein: CSASSSGGLGSSYNEQFF.

The genes are TRBV29-1 and TRBJ2-6; D not certain. The CDR3 has 16 residues. CDR1 is SQVTM, CDR2 ANQGSEA, per germline. Between the trimmed V and J ends, which lost 0 bases and 4 bases, there was a span of 13 bases. CDR3 DNA sequence: TGCAGCGTTGAAGATCCGGGTACTCCCGGGGCCAACGTCCTGACTTTC. Translation: CSVEDPGTPGANVLTF.

This chain uses TRBV5-5 with TRBJ1-4; D call uncertain. Germline V lookup: CDR1 SGHKS, CDR2 YYEKEE (reference sequence). The CDR3 runs 15 residues. V lost 4 bases to trimming and J lost 5 bases, with 15 bases between them. CDR3 region: CASSLAGLLNEKLFF. The CDR3 coding sequence is TGTGCCAGCAGCCTCGCTGGACTTTTGAATGAAAAACTGTTTTTT.

This clonotype was seen only a few times. The chain carries TRBV6-6 and TRBJ2-7; TRBD1 matches at 7 bases. V was clipped by 8 bases and J by 2 bases; unmatched bases: 6. The length of the CDR3 is 13 residues. Germline V gene data show CDR1 as MNHNY and CDR2 as SVGAGI (reference sequence). CDR3 nucleotides: TGTGCCAGCTCGCCGGACAGGCCCTACGAGCAGTACTTC. Translated, it gives CASSPDRPYEQYF.